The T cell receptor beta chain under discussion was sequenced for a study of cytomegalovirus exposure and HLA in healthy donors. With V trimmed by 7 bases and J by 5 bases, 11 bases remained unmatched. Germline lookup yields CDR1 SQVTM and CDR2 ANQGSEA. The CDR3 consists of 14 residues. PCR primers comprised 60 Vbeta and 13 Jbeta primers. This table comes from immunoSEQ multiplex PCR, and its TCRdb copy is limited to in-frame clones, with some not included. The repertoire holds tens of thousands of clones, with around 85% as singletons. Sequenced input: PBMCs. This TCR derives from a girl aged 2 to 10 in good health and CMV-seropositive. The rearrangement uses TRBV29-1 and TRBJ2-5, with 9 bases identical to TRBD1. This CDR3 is CSALTGQGVETQYF. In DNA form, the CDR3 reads TGCAGCGCCCTCACGGGACAGGGTGTGGAGACCCAGTACTTC.